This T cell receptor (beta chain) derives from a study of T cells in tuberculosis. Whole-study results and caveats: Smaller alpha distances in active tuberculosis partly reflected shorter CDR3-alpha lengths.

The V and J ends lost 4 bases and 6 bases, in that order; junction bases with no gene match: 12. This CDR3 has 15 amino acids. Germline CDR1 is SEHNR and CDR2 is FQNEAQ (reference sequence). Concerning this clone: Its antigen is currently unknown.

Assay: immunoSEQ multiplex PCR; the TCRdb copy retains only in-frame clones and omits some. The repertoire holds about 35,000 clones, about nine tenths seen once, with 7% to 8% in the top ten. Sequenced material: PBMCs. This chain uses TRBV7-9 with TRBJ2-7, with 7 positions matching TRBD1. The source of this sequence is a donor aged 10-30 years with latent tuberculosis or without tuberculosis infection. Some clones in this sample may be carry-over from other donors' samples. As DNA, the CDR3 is TGTGCCAGCAGCTCCCAAGGGACAGAATTTGCCGAGCAGTACTTC. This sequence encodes CASSSQGTEFAEQYF.